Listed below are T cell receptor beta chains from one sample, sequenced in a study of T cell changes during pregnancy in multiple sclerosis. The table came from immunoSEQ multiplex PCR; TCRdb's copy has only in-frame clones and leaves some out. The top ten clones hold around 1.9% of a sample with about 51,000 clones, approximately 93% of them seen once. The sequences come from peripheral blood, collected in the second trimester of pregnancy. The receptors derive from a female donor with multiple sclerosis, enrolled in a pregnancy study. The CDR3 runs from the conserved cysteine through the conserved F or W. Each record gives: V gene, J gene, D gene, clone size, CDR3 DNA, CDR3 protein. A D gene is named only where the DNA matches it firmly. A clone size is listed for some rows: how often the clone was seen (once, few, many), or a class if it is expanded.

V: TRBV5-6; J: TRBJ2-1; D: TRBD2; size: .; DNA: TGTGCCAGCAGCTTCCGGACTAGAGAACCCTACAATGAGCAGTTCTTC; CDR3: CASSFRTREPYNEQFF
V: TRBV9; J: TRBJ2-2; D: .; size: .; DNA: TGTGCCAGCAGCGTACGTATGAACACCGGGGAGCTGTTTTTT; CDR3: CASSVRMNTGELFF
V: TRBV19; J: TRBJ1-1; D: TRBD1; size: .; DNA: TGTGCCAGTACCCGGGGTGCGGTGGACAGGGGGAGAGAAGCTTTCTTT; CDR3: CASTRGAVDRGREAFF
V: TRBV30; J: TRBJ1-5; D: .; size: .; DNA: TGTGCCTGGAGTGGGGGGGGAGAGGGGCCGAGAAGACTCCAGCATTTT; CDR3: CAWSGGGEGPRRLQHF
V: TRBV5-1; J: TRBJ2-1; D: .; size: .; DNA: TGCGCCAGCAGCGAAGGGTCGGGCCCGTTGGGGGGCAATGAGCAGTTCTTC; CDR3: CASSEGSGPLGGNEQFF
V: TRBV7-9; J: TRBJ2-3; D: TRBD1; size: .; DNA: TGTGCCAGCAGCGTGGGACAGGGAAGCACAGATACGCAGTATTTT; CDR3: CASSVGQGSTDTQYF
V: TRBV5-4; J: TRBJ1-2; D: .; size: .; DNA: TGTGCCAGCAGCTTGGGGCAGGACTATGGCTACACCTTC; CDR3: CASSLGQDYGYTF
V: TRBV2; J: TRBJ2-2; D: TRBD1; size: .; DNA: TGTGCCAGCAACCAGCCCAGGACAGGGCCCAACACCGGGGAGCTGTTTTTT; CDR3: CASNQPRTGPNTGELFF
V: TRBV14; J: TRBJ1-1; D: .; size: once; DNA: TGTGCCAGCAGCCAAGATGAGGGTTTGGGCACTGAAGCTTTCTTT; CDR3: CASSQDEGLGTEAFF
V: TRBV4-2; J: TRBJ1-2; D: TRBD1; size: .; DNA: TGTGCCAGCAGCCCAACCCCACAGGGGGCTGAGGGCTACACCTTC; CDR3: CASSPTPQGAEGYTF
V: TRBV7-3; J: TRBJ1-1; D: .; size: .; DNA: TGTGCCAGCAGCGTACAGGGGAACACTGAAGCTTTCTTT; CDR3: CASSVQGNTEAFF
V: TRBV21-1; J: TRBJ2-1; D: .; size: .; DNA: TGTGCCAGCAGCGAATCAGGGACAATGATCGCAGGGCAGCTCTTC; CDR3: CASSESGTMIAGQLF
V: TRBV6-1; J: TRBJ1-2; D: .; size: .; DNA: TGTGCCAGCAGTGAAGACAGGGAGTTTTATGGCTACACCTTC; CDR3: CASSEDREFYGYTF
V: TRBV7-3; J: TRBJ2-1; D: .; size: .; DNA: TGTGCCAGCAGCTTAACGGGAGCCTATGAGCAGTTCTTC; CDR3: CASSLTGAYEQFF
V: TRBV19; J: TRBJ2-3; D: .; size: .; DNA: TGTGCCAGTAGTATAGCCTCCCCAGCGGGTAGCACAGATACGCAGTATTTT; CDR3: CASSIASPAGSTDTQYF
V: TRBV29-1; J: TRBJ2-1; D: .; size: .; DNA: TGCAGCGTTGATAAAAGTTCGGGATTCGTGGGGTGGTATGAGCAGTTCTTC; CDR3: CSVDKSSGFVGWYEQFF
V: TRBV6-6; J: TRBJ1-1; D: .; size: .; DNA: TGTGCCAGCAGTTACGGCAGGGGAGAAACTGAAGCTTTCTTT; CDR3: CASSYGRGETEAFF
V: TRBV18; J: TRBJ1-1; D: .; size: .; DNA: TGTGCCAGCTCACGGACAGAGAACACTGAAGCTTTCTTT; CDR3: CASSRTENTEAFF
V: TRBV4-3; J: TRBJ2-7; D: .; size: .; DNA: TGCGCCAGCAGCCAAGAGGACAACTCCTACGAGCAGTACTTC; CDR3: CASSQEDNSYEQYF
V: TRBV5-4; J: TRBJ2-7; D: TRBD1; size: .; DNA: TGTGCCAGCAGTGACAGGGGGTACGAGCAGTACTTC; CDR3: CASSDRGYEQYF
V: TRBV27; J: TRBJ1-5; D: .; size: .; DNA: TGTGCCAGCAGTTTCCAGGGAAAAAATCAGCCCCAGCATTTT; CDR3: CASSFQGKNQPQHF
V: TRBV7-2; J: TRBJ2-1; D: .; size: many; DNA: TGTGCCAGCAGCTCCCACGTAGCGGCCACTTCCTACAATGAGCAGTTCTTC; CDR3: CASSSHVAATSYNEQFF
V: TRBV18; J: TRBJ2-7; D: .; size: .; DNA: TGTGCCAGCTCCATGTACCCCCTTCGAGACGAGCAGTACTTC; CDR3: CASSMYPLRDEQYF
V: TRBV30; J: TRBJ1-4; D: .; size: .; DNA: TGTGCCTGGAGGAGCGCTGGTGAAAAACTGTTTTTT; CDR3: CAWRSAGEKLFF
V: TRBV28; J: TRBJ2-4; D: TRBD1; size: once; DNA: TGTGCCAGCAATGCCCGGGACAGGGGATTCGCAAACATTCAGTACTTC; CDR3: CASNARDRGFANIQYF
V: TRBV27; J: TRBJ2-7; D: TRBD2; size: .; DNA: TGTGCCAGCAAGTTAGGTCGGGAGGTCTACGAGCAGTACTTC; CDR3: CASKLGREVYEQYF
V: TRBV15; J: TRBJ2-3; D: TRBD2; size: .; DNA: TGTGCCACCAGCACTAGACTAGCGGGCACAGATACGCAGTATTTT; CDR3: CATSTRLAGTDTQYF
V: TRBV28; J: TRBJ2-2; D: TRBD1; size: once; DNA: TGTGCCAGCAGTTTGACAGGGGAGGCCGGGGAGCTGTTTTTT; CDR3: CASSLTGEAGELFF
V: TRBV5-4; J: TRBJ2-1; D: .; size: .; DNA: TGTGCCAGCAGCTCCCAGACTAGGGGTGAGCAGTTCTTC; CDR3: CASSSQTRGEQFF
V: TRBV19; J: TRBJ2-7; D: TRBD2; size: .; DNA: TGTGCCAGTAGATGGCGGGAGGGCCTCTACGAGCAGTACTTC; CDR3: CASRWREGLYEQYF
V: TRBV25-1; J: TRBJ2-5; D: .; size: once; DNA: TGTGCCAGCAGTGATCCAGGGTCCCAAGAGACCCAGTACTTC; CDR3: CASSDPGSQETQYF
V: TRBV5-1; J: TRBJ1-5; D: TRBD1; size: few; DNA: TGCGCCAGCAGCTCGGGACAGGGTCGGGAGCCCCAGCATTTT; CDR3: CASSSGQGREPQHF
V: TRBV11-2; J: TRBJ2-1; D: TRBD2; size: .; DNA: TGTGCCAGCAGCTTTGCTAGCGGGAGCAATGAGCAGTTCTTC; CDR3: CASSFASGSNEQFF
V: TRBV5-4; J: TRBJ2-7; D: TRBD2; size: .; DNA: TGTGCCAGCAGCCGGACTAGCGGGAGCAACGAGCAGTACTTC; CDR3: CASSRTSGSNEQYF
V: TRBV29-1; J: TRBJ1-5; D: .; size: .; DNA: TGCAGCGTGACGGAGGGAAGGGATCAGCCCCAGCATTTT; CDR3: CSVTEGRDQPQHF
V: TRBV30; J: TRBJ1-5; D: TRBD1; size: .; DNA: TGTGCCTGGAGTATTGACAGGGCCAATCAGCCCCAGCATTTT; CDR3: CAWSIDRANQPQHF
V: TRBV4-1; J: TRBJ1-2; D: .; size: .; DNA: TGCGCCAGCAGCCAGGGGGGGGGTTATGGCTACACCTTC; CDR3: CASSQGGGYGYTF